This T cell receptor (beta chain) comes out of a study of blood T cell repertoires in COVID-19. Study-wide context: Nucleic acid was either cDNA or gDNA, and it came from T cells, B-cell-depleted T cells, or PBMCs.

TCRdb's table, derived via immunoSEQ multiplex PCR, lists solely in-frame clones and lacks some. The sample contains 250,000 to 350,000 clones, 87% of which appear only once. Germline V lookup: CDR1 LGHDT, CDR2 YNNKEL (reference sequence). The CDR3 spans 13 residues. V was pared by 4 bases and J by 10 bases, with 4 bases of the junction left unmatched. Material: PBMCs or T cells enriched from blood (not recorded which). This TCR came from a woman between 25 and 40 years old who had recovered from COVID-19. The V and J genes are TRBV3-1 (or the pseudogene TRBV3-2) and TRBJ1-6, with TRBD1 matching 7 bases. CDR3 nucleotide sequence: TGTGCCAGCAGCCGACAGGGCAGCTCACCCCTCCACTTT. The encoded protein is CASSRQGSSPLHF.